The 25 T cell receptor beta chains reported below all come from one sample, sequenced in a study of Ad26.COV2.S vaccination and SARS-CoV-2 variants. Assay used: immunoSEQ multiplex PCR; TCRdb lists only in-frame clones, some missing. The data contain some 290,000 clones, around 81% of them seen just once; the ten biggest clones take up about 2.1%. The treatment: some 19 received Ad26.COV2.S at low or high dose, single or two shots; a few received placebo; per-sample allocation not given. Sampling happened 63 days after the first vaccine or placebo injection. The specimen comprised peripheral blood, sampled in a trial of Ad26.COV2.S vaccine versus placebo. All receptors come from a person aged 18-60 years who received the Ad26.COV2.S COVID-19 vaccine or a placebo.

This clone showed up many times. V gene TRBV9 combines with J gene TRBJ2-3; 9 bases are a match to TRBD2. V shed 0 bases, J shed 4 bases, and the junction held 6 bases outside the gene matches. The CDR3 contains 16 residues. Germline loops: CDR1 SGDLS, CDR2 YYNGEE. CDR3 DNA sequence: TGTGCCAGCAGCGTAGCCTTGCGGGGGGGGCCAGATACGCAGTATTTT. This translates into CASSVALRGGPDTQYF.

The genes are TRBV20-1 and TRBJ2-7; TRBD1 is a possible D gene (6 bases). CDR3 size: 15 residues. Germline V gives CDR1 DFQATT, CDR2 SNEGSKA (reference sequence). V was pared by 3 bases and J by 2 bases, with 17 bases between. The CDR3 nucleotides read TGCAGTGCTAGTTTCCTGGGACAACCTACCTACGAGCAGTACTTC. Its protein is CSASFLGQPTYEQYF.

The J gene is TRBJ2-2, the V gene TRBV2, with TRBD1 as a possible D gene (5 bases). The germline V and J ends were trimmed by 6 bases and 4 bases, with 12 bases remaining between them. The CDR3 sequence is 14 residues long. The germline CDR1 and CDR2 sequences are SNHLY and FYNNEI. In nucleotides, the CDR3 is TGTGCCAGCAGCCAAACGACAGTCACCGGGGAGCTGTTTTTT. Protein sequence: CASSQTTVTGELFF.

The chain joins TRBV5-4 to TRBJ2-3, with 12 bases fitting TRBD2. The CDR3 sequence is 16 residues long. Germline CDR1 and CDR2: SGHNT and YYREEE (reference sequence). The ends lost 1 base at V and 1 base at J; junction bases unmatched: 1. CDR3 bases: TGTGCCAGCAGCTTGAGACTAGCGGGGGGCACAGATACGCAGTATTTT. This translates into CASSLRLAGGTDTQYF. Filled out from reference TRBV5-4 and TRBJ2-3, the complete variable domain reads ETGVTQSPTHLIKTRGQQVTLRCSSQSGHNTVSWYQQALGQGPQFIFQYYREEENGRGNFPPRFSGLQFPNYSSELNVNALELDDSALYLCASSLRLAGGTDTQYFGPGTRLTVL.

The rearrangement links TRBV5-1 to TRBJ1-2; no firm D call. The V end was cut by 4 bases, the J end by 4 bases, with 14 bases between. In germline, CDR1 is SGHRS, CDR2 YFSETQ. The CDR3 consists of 14 residues. The CDR3 nucleotides are TGCGCCAGCAGCCCCGGCGGGGAAGGCTATGGCTACACCTTC. Translation gives CASSPGGEGYGYTF. Supplemented by reference TRBV5-1 and TRBJ1-2, the full variable domain reads KAGVTQTPRYLIKTRGQQVTLSCSPISGHRSVSWYQQTPGQGLQFLFEYFSETQRNKGNFPGRFSGRQFSNSRSEMNVSTLELGDSALYLCASSPGGEGYGYTFGSGTRLTVV.

V and J are TRBV4-1 and TRBJ2-3; TRBD2 is a possible D gene (6 bases). CDR3 length: 16 residues. CDR1 and CDR2 from the germline V gene are MGHRA and YSYEKL. Trimming cost V 3 bases and J 3 bases, with 16 bases left between them. CDR3 DNA sequence: TGCGCCAGCAGCCACGGGCGGGGAGGAAGGACAGATACGCAGTATTTT. Protein sequence: CASSHGRGGRTDTQYF.

This chain joins TRBV27 and TRBJ1-5; D is ambiguous. With 5 bases removed from V and 4 bases from J, the gap between germline ends came to 15 bases. There are 15 residues in the CDR3. The V gene's germline CDR1 is MNHEY and CDR2 SMNVEV (reference sequence). The CDR3 protein is CASSEWAKPNQPQHF. CDR3 nucleotides: TGTGCCAGCAGTGAGTGGGCTAAACCTAATCAGCCCCAGCATTTT.

The J gene is TRBJ2-7, the V gene TRBV5-1; D not resolved. The CDR3 length is 14 residues. V shed 0 bases and J shed 5 bases, with 12 bases lying between them. Germline lookup yields CDR1 SGHRS and CDR2 YFSETQ. This chain's CDR3 is CASSLAFGVHEQYF. The DNA for the CDR3 is TGCGCCAGCAGCTTGGCATTTGGGGTCCACGAGCAGTACTTC. Full variable domain (missing parts from reference TRBV5-1 and TRBJ2-7): KAGVTQTPRYLIKTRGQQVTLSCSPISGHRSVSWYQQTPGQGLQFLFEYFSETQRNKGNFPGRFSGRQFSNSRSEMNVSTLELGDSALYLCASSLAFGVHEQYFGPGTRLTVT.

The V and J genes are TRBV3-1 (or the pseudogene TRBV3-2) and TRBJ2-2, with 10 bases matching TRBD2. CDR1 is LGHDT, CDR2 YNNKEL, per germline (reference sequence). This CDR3 region has 18 residues. V dropped 1 base and J dropped 0; count of bases not matched to a gene: 5. Written as DNA, the CDR3 is TGTGCCAGCAGCCAAGGGTCTAGCGGGGGAACGAACACCGGGGAGCTGTTTTTT. Amino acid sequence: CASSQGSSGGTNTGELFF.

This clone was detected only a few times. The chain employs TRBV12-3 or TRBV12-4 and TRBJ1-1; D ambiguous. The CDR3 contains 12 residues. V was trimmed by 2 bases and J by 7 bases, leaving 8 bases between them. CDR3 sequence reads: CASSLPRIEAFF. DNA for the CDR3: TGTGCCAGCAGTTTACCGCGGATTGAAGCTTTCTTT.

The chain links TRBV7-2 to TRBJ2-7; 11 bases agree with TRBD2. V lost 5 bases to trimming and J lost 0 bases; unmatched junction nucleotides: 15. Germline CDR1 reads SGHTA; CDR2 reads FQGNSA. There are 19 residues in the CDR3. CDR3 region: CASSPRLAGGTVPSYEQYF. The CDR3 DNA follows: TGTGCCAGCAGCCCCCGCCTAGCGGGGGGCACGGTCCCCTCCTACGAGCAGTACTTC.

The chain has TRBV6-2 or TRBV6-3 and TRBJ2-7; 9 bases are shared with TRBD2. The V gene end was trimmed by 0 bases and the J gene end by 5 bases; junction bases not matched to a gene: 8. There are 16 residues in the CDR3. Germline CDR1 reads MNHEY; CDR2 reads SVGEGT. CDR3: CASSYSTTSGFHEQYF. CDR3 DNA sequence: TGTGCCAGCAGTTACTCGACTACTAGCGGGTTCCACGAGCAGTACTTC.

The CDR3 region has the DNA TGCGCCAGCAGCCTAACTGGGGGAGCCTATAATTCACCCCTCCACTTT. Protein: CASSLTGGAYNSPLHF. The chain uses TRBV5-1 and TRBJ1-6, with D tentatively TRBD1 (5 bases). V lost 4 bases and J lost 2, with 13 bases in between. The CDR3 contains 16 residues. In germline, CDR1 is SGHRS, CDR2 YFSETQ.

This chain uses TRBV5-1 with TRBJ2-2; 8 bases map to TRBD1. This CDR3 is 16 amino acids long. Germline values: CDR1 SGHRS, CDR2 YFSETQ. Trimming removed 4 bases from V and 0 bases from J; junction bases left unmatched: 5. CDR3 residues: CASSQMGQANTGELFF. The DNA for the CDR3 is TGCGCCAGCAGCCAAATGGGACAGGCGAACACCGGGGAGCTGTTTTTT. Filled out from reference TRBV5-1 and TRBJ2-2, the complete variable domain reads KAGVTQTPRYLIKTRGQQVTLSCSPISGHRSVSWYQQTPGQGLQFLFEYFSETQRNKGNFPGRFSGRQFSNSRSEMNVSTLELGDSALYLCASSQMGQANTGELFFGEGSRLTVL.

CDR3 sequence: CASSEPGQGIEAFF. For the CDR3, the DNA is TGTGCCAGCAGTGAGCCGGGACAGGGTATTGAAGCTTTCTTT. The chain has TRBV6-1 and TRBJ1-1; TRBD1 matches 9 bases. The V segment lost 3 bases and the J segment 7 bases; nucleotides outside the gene matches: 6. The CDR3 totals 14 residues. Germline V gene lookup returns CDR1 MNHNS and CDR2 SASEGT.

The chain recombines TRBV3-1 (or the pseudogene TRBV3-2) with TRBJ1-5, with a possible D match to TRBD1 (5 bases). Per the germline V gene, CDR1 is LGHDT and CDR2 is YNNKEL (reference sequence). The length of the CDR3 is 18 residues. The germline V and J ends were trimmed by 4 bases and 3 bases, with 22 bases remaining between them. CDR3 amino acids: CASSPLGGGTTANQPQHF. The CDR3 coding sequence is TGTGCCAGCAGCCCCCTTGGGGGGGGAACGACGGCCAATCAGCCCCAGCATTTT.

This clone was seen just once. The rearrangement links TRBV18 to TRBJ1-6; a possible D gene is TRBD1 (5 bases). The CDR3 has 16 residues. Trimming stripped 6 bases from V and 17 bases from J, with 29 bases between. CDR1 KGHSH and CDR2 LQKENI come from the germline V gene. The CDR3 sequence: CASSVSGEPNSHGFHF. The CDR3, as DNA: TGTGCCAGCTCCGTTTCGGGGGAGCCTAATTCTCATGGGTTCCACTTT. Variable domain in full (rest from reference TRBV18 and TRBJ1-6): NAGVMQNPRHLVRRRGQEARLRCSPMKGHSHVYWYRQLPEEGLKFMVYLQKENIIDESGMPKERFSAEFPKEGPSILRIQQVVRGDSAAYFCASSVSGEPNSHGFHFGNGTRLTVT.

This chain joins TRBV2 and TRBJ2-5; the match to TRBD2 covers 9 bases. This CDR3 spans 16 amino acids. From germline, CDR1 is SNHLY and CDR2 FYNNEI. After removal of 4 bases from V and 4 bases from J, the junction contained 10 bases not matched to a gene. The CDR3 sequence: CASSGPTAGGRETQYF. The DNA for the CDR3 is TGTGCCAGCAGTGGGCCCACAGCGGGGGGAAGAGAGACCCAGTACTTC.

The CDR3, as DNA: TGTGCCAGCAGTGTATGGCCCCTCGGGACAGGGAATGGCTACACCTTC. Translation gives CASSVWPLGTGNGYTF. The chain links TRBV2 to TRBJ1-2; TRBD1 matches at 9 bases. The ends lost 4 bases at V and 6 bases at J; junction bases unmatched: 12. The CDR3 totals 16 residues. Germline V gene lookup returns CDR1 SNHLY and CDR2 FYNNEI.

The genes are TRBV24-1 and TRBJ1-2, with a weak D call TRBD1 (5 bases). Germline-derived CDR1 and CDR2 are KGHDR and SFDVKD. Trimming took 4 bases from V and 6 from J, leaving 17 bases between them. The CDR3 is 15 amino acids. For the CDR3, the DNA is TGTGCCACCAGTGACGCTTCCGGGGGGGTGGATGGCTACACCTTC. Encoded protein: CATSDASGGVDGYTF.

This chain uses TRBV7-8 with TRBJ1-1; D not certain. The CDR3 runs 16 residues. Germline assignment: CDR1 SGHVS and CDR2 FQNEAQ. V lost 3 bases and J 0 bases, leaving 14 bases between the germline ends. This CDR3 reads CASSFNTGFMNTEAFF. CDR3 bases: TGTGCCAGCAGCTTCAACACCGGCTTTATGAACACTGAAGCTTTCTTT.

The chain is built from TRBV6-5 and TRBJ1-2; TRBD1 aligns across 11 bases. Germline V lookup: CDR1 MNHEY, CDR2 SVGAGI. J lost 14 bases, V lost 4 bases, and 12 bases had no gene match. The CDR3 extends over 14 amino acids. CDR3 sequence reads: CASSFPPGQGVGTF. DNA for the CDR3: TGTGCCAGCAGTTTTCCCCCGGGACAGGGGGTGGGGACCTTC.

This chain links TRBV15 with TRBJ1-2; 9 bases are shared with TRBD1. CDR1 is LNHNV, CDR2 YYDKDF, per germline (reference sequence). Trimming cost V 4 bases and J 4 bases; bases outside gene matches: 7. The CDR3 runs to 15 residues. CDR3 sequence reads: CATSIPQGATYGYTF. CDR3 nucleotide sequence: TGTGCCACCAGCATACCACAGGGGGCAACCTATGGCTACACCTTC.

The V call is TRBV3-1 (or the pseudogene TRBV3-2), the J call TRBJ2-1, with TRBD2 matching over 7 bases. Germline assignment: CDR1 LGHDT and CDR2 YNNKEL (reference sequence). With 4 bases clipped from V and 2 bases from J, the junction kept 5 bases outside the gene matches. The CDR3 spans 15 residues. The CDR3 coding sequence is TGTGCCAGCAGCCGGACTAGTCCCACCTACAATGAGCAGTTCTTC. Its protein product is CASSRTSPTYNEQFF.

The rearrangement joins TRBV19 to TRBJ2-7; D uncertain. Trimming removed 0 bases at V and 2 bases at J, with 14 bases between. Germline V CDR1 and CDR2: LNHDA, SQIVND (reference sequence). The CDR3 has 16 residues. The DNA for the CDR3 is TGTGCCAGTAGTATAGATGGGCGGAGAAAAGCCTACGAGCAGTACTTC. Translating gives CASSIDGRRKAYEQYF.